This TCR beta chain was documented in a study of T cell responses to AZD1222 COVID-19 vaccine. Study-wide findings and caveats: Spike regions recognized by vaccine-associated CD4 TCRs spanned the protein, led by 160-218 and 743-854. With two AZD1222 doses given, Spike-specific TCR breadth and depth both rose. Nearly half of spike-specific TCRs reportedly target variant regions that are unmutated in the B.1.351 and B.1.1.7 variants. The repertoires were collected only after the peak T cell response.

Germline V gene data show CDR1 as SGHNT and CDR2 as YYREEE (reference sequence). V shed 4 bases, J shed 3 bases, and the junction held 9 bases outside the gene matches. CDR3 length: 15 amino acids. The assay was immunoSEQ multiplex PCR, and TCRdb's table has in-frame clones only and misses some. The repertoire has around 96,000 clones, about 88% of them found once; the top ten carry roughly 3%. As regards this clone: The antigen remains unidentified.

V gene TRBV5-4 combines with J gene TRBJ2-7; 8 bases are a match to TRBD1. The receptor was derived from an adult in good health. Source: peripheral blood, taken on day 0 of AZD1222 vaccination. CDR3 coding DNA: TGTGCCAGCAGCCAGGACAGGGAAGCTATCTACGAGCAGTACTTC. Translating it yields CASSQDREAIYEQYF.